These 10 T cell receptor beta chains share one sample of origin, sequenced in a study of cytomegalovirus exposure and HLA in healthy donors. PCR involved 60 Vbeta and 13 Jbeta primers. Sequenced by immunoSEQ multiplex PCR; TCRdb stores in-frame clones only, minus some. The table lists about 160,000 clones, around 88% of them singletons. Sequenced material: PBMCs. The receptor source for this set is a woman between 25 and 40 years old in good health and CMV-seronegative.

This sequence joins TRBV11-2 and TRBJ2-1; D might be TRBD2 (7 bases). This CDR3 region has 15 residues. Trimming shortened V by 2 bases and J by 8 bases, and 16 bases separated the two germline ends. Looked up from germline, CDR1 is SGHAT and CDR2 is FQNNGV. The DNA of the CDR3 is TGTGCCAGCAGCTTAAGGGGATCGGGGGGCTATGAGCAGTTCTTC. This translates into CASSLRGSGGYEQFF.

The CDR3: CASSSMDRGRVGPLHF. The DNA for the CDR3 is TGTGCCAGCAGCTCTATGGACAGGGGGCGTGTTGGACCCCTCCACTTT. This sequence joins TRBV11-2 and TRBJ1-6, with 11 bases that match TRBD1. V dropped 4 bases and J dropped 12; count of bases not matched to a gene: 11. This CDR3 has 16 residues. Per germline, CDR1 SGHAT and CDR2 FQNNGV. The full variable domain, completed using reference TRBV11-2 and TRBJ1-6, is EAGVAQSPRYKIIEKRQSVAFWCNPISGHATLYWYQQILGQGPKLLIQFQNNGVVDDSQLPKDRFSAERLKGVDSTLKIQPAKLEDSAVYLCASSSMDRGRVGPLHFGNGTRLTVT.

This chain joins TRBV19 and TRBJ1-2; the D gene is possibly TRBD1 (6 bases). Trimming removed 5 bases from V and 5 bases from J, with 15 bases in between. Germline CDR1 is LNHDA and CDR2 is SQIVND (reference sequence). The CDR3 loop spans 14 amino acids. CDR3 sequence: CASSFGDTQYGYTF. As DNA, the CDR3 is TGTGCCAGTAGTTTTGGGGACACCCAATATGGCTACACCTTC.

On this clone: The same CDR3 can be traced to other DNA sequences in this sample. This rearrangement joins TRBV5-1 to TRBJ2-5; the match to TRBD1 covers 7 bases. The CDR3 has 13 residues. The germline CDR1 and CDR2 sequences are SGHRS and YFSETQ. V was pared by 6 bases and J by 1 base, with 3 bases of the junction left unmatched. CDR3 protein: CASTRQGQETQYF. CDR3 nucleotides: TGCGCCAGCACCCGACAGGGCCAAGAGACCCAGTACTTC. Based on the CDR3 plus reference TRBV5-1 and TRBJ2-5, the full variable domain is KAGVTQTPRYLIKTRGQQVTLSCSPISGHRSVSWYQQTPGQGLQFLFEYFSETQRNKGNFPGRFSGRQFSNSRSEMNVSTLELGDSALYLCASTRQGQETQYFGPGTRLLVL.

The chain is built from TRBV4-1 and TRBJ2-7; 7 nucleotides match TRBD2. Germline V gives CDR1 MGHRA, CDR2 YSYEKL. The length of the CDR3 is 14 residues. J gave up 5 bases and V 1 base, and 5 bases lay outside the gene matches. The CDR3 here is CASSQVGLDNEQYF. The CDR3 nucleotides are TGCGCCAGCAGCCAAGTAGGACTAGATAACGAGCAGTACTTC.

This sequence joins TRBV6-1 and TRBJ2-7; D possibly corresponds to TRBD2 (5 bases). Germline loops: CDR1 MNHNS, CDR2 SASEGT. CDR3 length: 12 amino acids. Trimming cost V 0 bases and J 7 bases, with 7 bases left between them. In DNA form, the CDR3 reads TGTGCCAGCAGTGAAGCAAGAGGGGAGCAGTACTTC. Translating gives CASSEARGEQYF.

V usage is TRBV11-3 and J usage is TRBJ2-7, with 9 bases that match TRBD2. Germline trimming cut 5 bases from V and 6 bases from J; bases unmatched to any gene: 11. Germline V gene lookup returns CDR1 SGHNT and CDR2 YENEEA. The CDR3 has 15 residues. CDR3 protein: CASSGSTAAGGEQYF. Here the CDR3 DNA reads TGTGCCAGCAGCGGCTCCACCGCAGCGGGAGGCGAGCAGTACTTC.

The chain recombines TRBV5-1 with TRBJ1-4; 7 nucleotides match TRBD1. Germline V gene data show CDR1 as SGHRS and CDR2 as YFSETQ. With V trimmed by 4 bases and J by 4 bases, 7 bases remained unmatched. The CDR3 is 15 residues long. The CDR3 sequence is CASSVTGTVNEKLFF. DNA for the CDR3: TGCGCCAGCAGCGTGACCGGGACAGTTAATGAAAAACTGTTTTTT.

The CDR3 reads CASSVSGTSGVGTDTQYF. In nucleotides, the CDR3 is TGTGCCAGTAGTGTCTCCGGGACTAGCGGGGTGGGCACAGATACGCAGTATTTT. This chain links TRBV19 with TRBJ2-3; TRBD2 agrees at 13 bases. In germline, CDR1 is LNHDA, CDR2 SQIVND (reference sequence). The CDR3 length is 18 residues. Germline trimming cut 5 bases from V and 1 base from J; bases unmatched to any gene: 9.

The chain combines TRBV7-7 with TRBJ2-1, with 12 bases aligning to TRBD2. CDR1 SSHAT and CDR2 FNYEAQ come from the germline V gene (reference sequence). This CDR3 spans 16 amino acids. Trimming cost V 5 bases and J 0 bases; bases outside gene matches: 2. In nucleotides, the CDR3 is TGTGCCAGCAGCGGACTAGCGGGGAGCTCCTACAATGAGCAGTTCTTC. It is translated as CASSGLAGSSYNEQFF.